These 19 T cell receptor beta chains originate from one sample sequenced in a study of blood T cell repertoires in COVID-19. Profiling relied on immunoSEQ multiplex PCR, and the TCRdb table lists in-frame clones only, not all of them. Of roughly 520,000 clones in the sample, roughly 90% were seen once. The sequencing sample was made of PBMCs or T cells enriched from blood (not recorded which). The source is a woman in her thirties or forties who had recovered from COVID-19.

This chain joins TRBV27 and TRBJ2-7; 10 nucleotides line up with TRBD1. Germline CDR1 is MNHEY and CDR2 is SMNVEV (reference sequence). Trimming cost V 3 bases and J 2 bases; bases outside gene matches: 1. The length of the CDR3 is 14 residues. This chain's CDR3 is CASSLTGGPYEQYF. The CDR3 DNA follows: TGTGCCAGCAGTTTGACAGGGGGCCCCTACGAGCAGTACTTC.

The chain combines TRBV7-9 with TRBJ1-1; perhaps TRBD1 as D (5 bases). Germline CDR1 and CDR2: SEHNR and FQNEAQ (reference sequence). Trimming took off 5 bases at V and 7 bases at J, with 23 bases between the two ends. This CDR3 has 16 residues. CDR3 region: CASSPRGSVGVGEAFF. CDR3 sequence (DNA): TGTGCCAGCAGCCCGCGGGGCAGTGTAGGGGTCGGTGAAGCTTTCTTT.

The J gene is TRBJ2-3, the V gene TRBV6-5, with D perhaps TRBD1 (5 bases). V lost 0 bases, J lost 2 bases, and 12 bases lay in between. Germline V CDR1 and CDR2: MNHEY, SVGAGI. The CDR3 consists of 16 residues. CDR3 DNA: TGTGCCAGCAGTTACTCTTACAGGTTGACCACAGATACGCAGTATTTT. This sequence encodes CASSYSYRLTTDTQYF.

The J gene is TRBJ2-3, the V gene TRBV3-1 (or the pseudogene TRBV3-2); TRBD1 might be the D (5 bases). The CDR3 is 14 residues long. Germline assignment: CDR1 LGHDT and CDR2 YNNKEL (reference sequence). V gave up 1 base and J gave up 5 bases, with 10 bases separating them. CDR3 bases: TGTGCCAGCAGCCAAGTCCAGGGTCAAGATACGCAGTATTTT. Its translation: CASSQVQGQDTQYF.

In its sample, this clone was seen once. The CDR3 is CASSLVLQANNEQFF. As DNA, the CDR3 is TGTGCCAGCAGCTTAGTTCTGCAGGCCAACAATGAGCAGTTCTTC. The chain carries TRBV7-2 and TRBJ2-1; the D is unclear. The CDR3 is made up of 15 amino acids. Germline lookup yields CDR1 SGHTA and CDR2 FQGNSA. V was clipped by 1 base and J by 5 bases, with 12 bases between them.

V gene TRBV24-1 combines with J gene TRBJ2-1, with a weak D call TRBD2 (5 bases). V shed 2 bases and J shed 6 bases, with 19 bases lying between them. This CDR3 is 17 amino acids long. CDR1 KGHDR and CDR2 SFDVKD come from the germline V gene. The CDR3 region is CATSDSRLADYLNEQFF. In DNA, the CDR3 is TGTGCCACCAGTGATTCCCGCCTAGCTGACTATCTCAATGAGCAGTTCTTC.

This CDR3 is CASSPGFSGTFF. The CDR3 DNA follows: TGTGCCAGCAGCCCGGGCTTCTCGGGGACTTTCTTT. The rearrangement joins TRBV12-3 or TRBV12-4 to TRBJ1-1; D unclear. V lost 6 bases, J lost 12 bases, and 17 bases lay in between. CDR3 length: 12 residues.

CDR3: CASSYGGLVDEQYF. DNA for the CDR3: TGTGCCAGCAGTTACGGGGGACTAGTTGACGAGCAGTACTTC. J is TRBJ2-7 and V is TRBV6-2 or TRBV6-3; TRBD2 agrees at 8 bases. Germline CDR1 and CDR2: MNHEY and SVGEGT. The CDR3 contains 14 residues. The trim removed 2 bases at V and 5 bases at J, leaving 5 bases unmatched.

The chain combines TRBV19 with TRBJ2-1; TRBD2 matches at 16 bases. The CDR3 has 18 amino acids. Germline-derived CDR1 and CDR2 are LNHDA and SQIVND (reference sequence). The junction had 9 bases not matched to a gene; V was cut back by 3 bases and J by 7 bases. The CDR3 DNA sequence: TGTGCCAGTAGTATGGATGTAGGGACTAGCGGGAGGGGTAATGAGCAGTTCTTC. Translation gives CASSMDVGTSGRGNEQFF.

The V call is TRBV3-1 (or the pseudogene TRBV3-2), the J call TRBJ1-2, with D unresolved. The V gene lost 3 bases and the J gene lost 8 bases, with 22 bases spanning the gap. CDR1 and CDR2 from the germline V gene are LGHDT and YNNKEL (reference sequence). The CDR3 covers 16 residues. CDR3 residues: CASSHTWAGVEEGYTF. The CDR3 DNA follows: TGTGCCAGCAGCCACACCTGGGCCGGGGTTGAGGAAGGCTACACCTTC.

In DNA form, the CDR3 reads TGTGCCAGCAGCAAGACGTCATGGTTAGGAGGGAGTGGGGTTTATGACTACGAGCAGTACTTC. Its protein is CASSKTSWLGGSGVYDYEQYF. The rearrangement joins TRBV21-1 to TRBJ2-7; TRBD2, the table's D call, was not compared with the DNA. TRBV21-1 is listed as a pseudogene. This CDR3 has 21 amino acids.

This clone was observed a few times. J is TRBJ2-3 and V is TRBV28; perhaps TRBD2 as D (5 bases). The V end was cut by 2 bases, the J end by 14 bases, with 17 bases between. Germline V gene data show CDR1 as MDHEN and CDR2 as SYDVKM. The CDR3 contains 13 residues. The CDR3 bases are TGTGCCAGCAGTTTACCGAAACTAGGATTGGGGTATTTT. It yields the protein CASSLPKLGLGYF.

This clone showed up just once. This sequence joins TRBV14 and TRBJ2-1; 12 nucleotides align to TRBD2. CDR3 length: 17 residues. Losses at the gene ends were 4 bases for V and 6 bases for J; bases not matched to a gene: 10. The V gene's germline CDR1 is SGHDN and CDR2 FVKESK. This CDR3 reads CASSLVPGLAGLNEQFF. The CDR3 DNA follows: TGTGCCAGCAGCCTCGTACCGGGACTAGCGGGCCTCAATGAGCAGTTCTTC.

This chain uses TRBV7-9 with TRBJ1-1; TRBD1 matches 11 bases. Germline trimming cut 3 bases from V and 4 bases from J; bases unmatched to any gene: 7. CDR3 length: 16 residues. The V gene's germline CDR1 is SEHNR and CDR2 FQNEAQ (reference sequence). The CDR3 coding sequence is TGTGCCAGCAGCTTGAGTGGTGGGACAGGGGGCACTGAAGCTTTCTTT. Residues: CASSLSGGTGGTEAFF.

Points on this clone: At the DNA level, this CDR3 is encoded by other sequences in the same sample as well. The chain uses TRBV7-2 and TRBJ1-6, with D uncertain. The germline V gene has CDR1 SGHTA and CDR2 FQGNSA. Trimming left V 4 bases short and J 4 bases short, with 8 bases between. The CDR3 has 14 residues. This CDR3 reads CASSSGQYNSPLHF. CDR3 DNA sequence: TGTGCCAGCAGCTCTGGCCAGTATAATTCACCCCTCCACTTT.

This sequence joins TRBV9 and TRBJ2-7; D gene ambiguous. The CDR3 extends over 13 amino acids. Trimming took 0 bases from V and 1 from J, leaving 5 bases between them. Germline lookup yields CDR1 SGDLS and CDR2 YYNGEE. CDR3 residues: CASSVEASYEQYF. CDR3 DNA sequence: TGTGCCAGCAGCGTAGAAGCTTCCTACGAGCAGTACTTC.

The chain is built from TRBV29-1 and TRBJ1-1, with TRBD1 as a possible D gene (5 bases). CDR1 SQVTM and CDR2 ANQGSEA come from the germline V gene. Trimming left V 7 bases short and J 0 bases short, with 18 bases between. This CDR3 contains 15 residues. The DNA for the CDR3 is TGCAGCGGCAAGACAGCTTTCCTAATGAACACTGAAGCTTTCTTT. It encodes CSGKTAFLMNTEAFF. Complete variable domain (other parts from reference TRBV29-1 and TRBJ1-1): SAVISQKPSRDICQRGTSLTIQCQVDSQVTMMFWYRQQPGQSLTLIATANQGSEATYESGFVIDKFPISRPNLTFSTLTVSNMSPEDSSIYLCSGKTAFLMNTEAFFGQGTRLTVV.

The CDR3 reads CASSLTDPGSGNTIYF. The CDR3 DNA follows: TGTGCCAGCTCACTAACGGACCCGGGGTCTGGAAACACCATATATTTT. This chain joins TRBV18 and TRBJ1-3; D not certain. Germline V lookup: CDR1 KGHSH, CDR2 LQKENI. V lost 4 bases and J lost 1, with 14 bases in between. This CDR3 comprises 16 residues.

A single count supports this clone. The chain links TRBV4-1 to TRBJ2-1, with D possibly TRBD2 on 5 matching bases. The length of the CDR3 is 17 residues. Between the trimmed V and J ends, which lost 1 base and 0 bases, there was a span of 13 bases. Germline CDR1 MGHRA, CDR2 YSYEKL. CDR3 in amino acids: CASSQALRASSYNEQFF. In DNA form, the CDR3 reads TGCGCCAGCAGCCAAGCCTTGCGGGCGAGCTCCTACAATGAGCAGTTCTTC.